Listed here are 27 T cell receptor beta chains from one sample, sequenced in a study of beta chain features in type 1 diabetes. Findings and limits, study-wide: Shortening that was moderate but significant affected the TCRB CDR3s of Type 1 diabetes patients in all four CD4+ subsets.

These receptors lack a known antigen. Expressed TCRB transcripts were sequenced after all isolated RNA was converted to cDNA. TCRdb's table, derived via immunoSEQ multiplex PCR, lists solely in-frame clones and lacks some. This sample has some 360,000 clones, with 8% to 10% found just once. Specimen: central memory CD4+ T cells from blood. These receptors were obtained from a man aged 25-40 years with type 1 diabetes.

This clone was seen at least ten times. The rearrangement uses TRBV19 and TRBJ2-2; 12 bases line up with TRBD1. V was pared by 8 bases and J by 5 bases, with 12 bases of the junction left unmatched. Per germline, CDR1 LNHDA and CDR2 SQIVND (reference sequence). This CDR3 comprises 17 residues. CDR3 DNA: TGTGCCAGTCGCAGGGCAAGGGACAGGGGGCGGACCGGGGAGCTGTTTTTT. It is translated as CASRRARDRGRTGELFF.

The chain joins TRBV7-9 to TRBJ2-5, with TRBD2 matching 8 bases. The ends lost 5 bases at V and 3 bases at J; junction bases unmatched: 8. Germline V gene sequence: CDR1 SEHNR, CDR2 FQNEAQ (reference sequence). The CDR3 length is 15 residues. CDR3 nucleotide sequence: TGTGCCAGCAGCCCAAACACGGGGGGGAAAGAGACCCAGTACTTC. This encodes CASSPNTGGKETQYF.

This clone was counted between two and nine times. DNA of the CDR3: TGTGCCAGCTCACCGACAGGGAGGGATGAAAAACTGTTTTTT. Translating gives CASSPTGRDEKLFF. The chain is built from TRBV18 and TRBJ1-4; 7 nucleotides match TRBD1. V dropped 3 bases and J dropped 6; count of bases not matched to a gene: 4. This CDR3 is 14 amino acids long. Per germline, CDR1 KGHSH and CDR2 LQKENI.

This clone has a handful of counts. The gene calls are TRBV7-6 and TRBJ2-3; 8 positions agree with TRBD1. The CDR3 totals 16 residues. The J segment lost 1 base and the V segment lost 5 bases, leaving 8 bases of the junction unmatched. Germline assignment: CDR1 SGHVS and CDR2 FNYEAQ. The CDR3 loop is CASSPNSGQGTDTQYF. CDR3 sequence (DNA): TGTGCCAGCAGCCCAAATTCGGGACAGGGCACAGATACGCAGTATTTT. Together with reference TRBV7-6 and TRBJ2-3, the CDR3 gives the full variable domain: GAGVSQSPRYKVTKRGQDVALRCDPISGHVSLYWYRQALGQGPEFLTYFNYEAQQDKSGLPNDRFSAERPEGSISTLTIQRTEQRDSAMYRCASSPNSGQGTDTQYFGPGTRLTVL.

The table lists this clone with many counts. The chain has TRBV4-3 and TRBJ2-2; D unresolved. The germline V and J ends were trimmed by 4 bases and 0 bases, with 12 bases remaining between them. The germline V gene has CDR1 LGHNA and CDR2 YSLEER. The CDR3 runs 16 residues. This chain's CDR3 is CASSRRAVANTGELFF. In DNA form, the CDR3 reads TGCGCCAGCAGCCGCCGGGCCGTTGCGAACACCGGGGAGCTGTTTTTT.

This clone was observed many times. This sequence joins TRBV28 and TRBJ1-4; D is uncertain. Trimming stripped 4 bases from V and 11 bases from J, with 14 bases between. The germline V gene encodes CDR1 MDHEN and CDR2 SYDVKM. The CDR3 runs 13 residues. Here the CDR3 reads CASSSAGYTKLFF. CDR3 in DNA: TGTGCCAGCAGTTCAGCCGGTTACACGAAACTGTTTTTT.

This clone was observed at least ten times. The chain employs TRBV7-9 and TRBJ2-3; 14 bases are a match to TRBD2. J was trimmed by 13 bases and V by 4 bases; bases with no gene match: 7. Germline V CDR1 and CDR2: SEHNR, FQNEAQ (reference sequence). This CDR3 spans 14 amino acids. CDR3 protein: CASSSPGLAGEEYF. The CDR3, as DNA: TGTGCCAGCAGCTCCCCGGGACTAGCGGGAGAGGAGTATTTT.

This clone showed up just a few times. The CDR3 DNA reads as TGCGCCAGCAGCCAAGGACTAGCGGGAGGGCGAAATGAGCAGTTCTTC. This gives the protein CASSQGLAGGRNEQFF. The chain is built from TRBV5-1 and TRBJ2-1; 15 bases align to TRBD2. V lost 4 bases to trimming and J lost 7 bases; unmatched junction nucleotides: 6. The CDR3 contains 16 residues. Germline V gene sequence: CDR1 SGHRS, CDR2 YFSETQ.

The chain employs TRBV5-1 and TRBJ2-1; D may be TRBD2 (5 bases). Germline V lookup: CDR1 SGHRS, CDR2 YFSETQ. Trimming shortened V by 0 bases and J by 5 bases, and 6 bases separated the two germline ends. The CDR3 contains 13 residues. CDR3 amino acids: CASSLALDNEQFF. Written as DNA, the CDR3 is TGCGCCAGCAGCTTGGCACTAGACAATGAGCAGTTCTTC. Based on the CDR3 plus reference TRBV5-1 and TRBJ2-1, the full variable domain is KAGVTQTPRYLIKTRGQQVTLSCSPISGHRSVSWYQQTPGQGLQFLFEYFSETQRNKGNFPGRFSGRQFSNSRSEMNVSTLELGDSALYLCASSLALDNEQFFGPGTRLTVL.

This chain connects TRBV11-2 to TRBJ2-3; TRBD2 aligns across 8 bases. Germline values: CDR1 SGHAT, CDR2 FQNNGV. Trimming at V came to 5 bases and at J to 5 bases, leaving 12 bases not matched to a gene. This CDR3 contains 16 residues. The CDR3 nucleotides read TGTGCCAGCAGCGGGGGGTCCGGGAGCGGGAGAGATACGCAGTATTTT. Its protein is CASSGGSGSGRDTQYF.

The chain couples TRBV14 to TRBJ2-2; D gene ambiguous. V was clipped by 2 bases and J by 5 bases, with 6 bases between them. Germline V gene lookup returns CDR1 SGHDN and CDR2 FVKESK. The CDR3 has 13 amino acids. CDR3 amino acids: CASSQMYTGELFF. DNA for the CDR3: TGTGCCAGCAGCCAAATGTATACCGGGGAGCTGTTTTTT. Drawing the rest from reference TRBV14 and TRBJ2-2, the complete variable domain is EAGVTQFPSHSVIEKGQTVTLRCDPISGHDNLYWYRRVMGKEIKFLLHFVKESKQDESGMPNNRFLAERTGGTYSTLKVQPAELEDSGVYFCASSQMYTGELFFGEGSRLTVL.

The rearrangement uses TRBV10-3 and TRBJ2-7, with 11 bases that match TRBD2. This CDR3 region has 14 residues. The V and J ends lost 6 bases and 4 bases, in that order; junction bases with no gene match: 5. Germline assignment: CDR1 ENHRY and CDR2 SYGVKD. Written as DNA, the CDR3 is TGTGCCATCAGAGATACTAGCGGGGGTTACGAGCAGTACTTC. Amino acid sequence: CAIRDTSGGYEQYF.

This chain connects TRBV30 to TRBJ1-4; D not certain. CDR1 is GTSNPN, CDR2 SVGIG, per germline (reference sequence). This CDR3 spans 13 amino acids. Trimming took 4 bases from V and 6 from J, leaving 12 bases between them. Written as DNA, the CDR3 is TGTGCCTGGAAGGCCGGAGCTGATGAAAAACTGTTTTTT. Translation gives CAWKAGADEKLFF.

The genes are TRBV11-1 and TRBJ2-3; D might be TRBD2 (6 bases). Germline V CDR1 and CDR2: SGHAT, FQDESV (reference sequence). This CDR3 spans 14 amino acids. V was trimmed by 3 bases and J by 5 bases, leaving 12 bases between them. CDR3 residues: CASSFGQGGDTQYF. In DNA, the CDR3 is TGTGCCAGCAGCTTTGGGCAGGGAGGAGATACGCAGTATTTT.

The chain has TRBV15 and TRBJ2-7, with TRBD1 identical over 7 bases. The CDR3 contains 12 residues. Germline trimming cut 6 bases from V and 2 bases from J; bases unmatched to any gene: 1. Germline V gene lookup returns CDR1 LNHNV and CDR2 YYDKDF (reference sequence). The CDR3 nucleotides read TGTGCCACCAGGGACAGGACCTACGAGCAGTACTTC. As protein: CATRDRTYEQYF.

This clone has just a few counts. The gene calls are TRBV6-6 and TRBJ2-5; a possible D gene is TRBD1 (6 bases). The CDR3 spans 14 residues. The V end lost 7 bases, the J end lost 8 bases, and 20 bases lay between the germline ends. CDR1 is MNHNY, CDR2 SVGAGI, per germline (reference sequence). The CDR3 sequence is CASTDSHSGGTQYF. Here the CDR3 DNA reads TGTGCCAGCACGGACAGCCACTCTGGAGGAACCCAGTACTTC.

The rearrangement links TRBV5-1 to TRBJ2-3; 9 nucleotides agree with TRBD2. Germline CDR1 SGHRS, CDR2 YFSETQ. After removal of 4 bases from V and 0 bases from J, the junction contained 6 bases not matched to a gene. This CDR3 has 16 amino acids. The CDR3 protein is CASSLIGLASTDTQYF. The CDR3 coding sequence is TGCGCCAGCAGCCTGATCGGACTAGCGAGCACAGATACGCAGTATTTT.

This sequence joins TRBV7-9 and TRBJ2-2, with D unclear. Germline CDR1 SEHNR, CDR2 FQNEAQ (reference sequence). V was pared by 3 bases and J by 2 bases, with 10 bases between. The CDR3 extends over 15 amino acids. The CDR3 DNA follows: TGTGCCAGCAGCTTCGGGCCGACAAACACCGGGGAGCTGTTTTTT. Protein: CASSFGPTNTGELFF.

This clone was observed a few times. The chain uses TRBV5-1 and TRBJ2-3; a possible D gene is TRBD1 (6 bases). V was trimmed by 0 bases and J by 0 bases, leaving 8 bases between them. Germline V CDR1 and CDR2: SGHRS, YFSETQ. The CDR3 extends over 15 amino acids. CDR3 in amino acids: CASSLVTGSTDTQYF. The CDR3 region has the DNA TGCGCCAGCAGCTTGGTGACAGGTAGCACAGATACGCAGTATTTT.

This clone was observed a handful of times. CDR3 loop: CASSLRGAYNEQFF. In DNA form, the CDR3 reads TGTGCCAGCAGCTTAAGGGGGGCCTACAATGAGCAGTTCTTC. The chain recombines TRBV5-6 with TRBJ2-1; either TRBD1 or TRBD2 may fit D (6 bases each). The germline gives CDR1 SGHDT, CDR2 YYEEEE. The CDR3 totals 14 residues. The ends were cut back, 2 bases at V and 2 bases at J, with 8 bases in the middle.

V usage is TRBV28 and J usage is TRBJ2-5; D is perhaps TRBD2 (6 bases). Germline values: CDR1 MDHEN, CDR2 SYDVKM. The CDR3 loop spans 14 amino acids. V lost 10 bases and J lost 5, with 20 bases in between. The CDR3 spells CATRTGGSRETQYF. CDR3 in DNA: TGTGCCACCAGGACTGGGGGGAGTAGGGAGACCCAGTACTTC.

As for this clone: This specimen includes other DNA sequences encoding the same CDR3. The chain joins TRBV10-3 to TRBJ2-7; 10 bases align to TRBD1. Germline values: CDR1 ENHRY, CDR2 SYGVKD. CDR3 size: 14 residues. The V gene end was trimmed by 4 bases and the J gene end by 2 bases; junction bases not matched to a gene: 2. CDR3 in amino acids: CAISGGQGAYEQYF. In DNA, the CDR3 is TGTGCCATCAGTGGTGGACAGGGGGCCTACGAGCAGTACTTC.

This clone was counted only a few times. A far larger clone differs by one base, so this is likely a read error. V usage is TRBV10-3 and J usage is TRBJ2-7; 7 nucleotides line up with TRBD1. V trimming: 4 bases; J trimming: 6 bases; junction bases outside the gene matches: 12. The germline CDR1 and CDR2 sequences are ENHRY and SYGVKD. CDR3 length: 15 residues. CDR3 nucleotides: TGTGCCATCAGTGGTATGAACAGGGGTTCGAGCGAGCAGTACTTC. It translates to CAISGMNRGSSEQYF.

This clone showed up just a few times. The chain links TRBV2 to TRBJ2-3; TRBD1 aligns across 9 bases. The V segment lost 6 bases and the J segment 4 bases; nucleotides outside the gene matches: 5. CDR3 length: 14 amino acids. Germline V gene lookup returns CDR1 SNHLY and CDR2 FYNNEI. The CDR3 DNA follows: TGTGCCAGCAGCACACAGGGGGCGGCAGATACGCAGTATTTT. Protein: CASSTQGAADTQYF. Together with reference TRBV2 and TRBJ2-3, the CDR3 gives the full variable domain: EPEVTQTPSHQVTQMGQEVILRCVPISNHLYFYWYRQILGQKVEFLVSFYNNEISEKSEIFDDQFSVERPDGSNFTLKIRSTKLEDSAMYFCASSTQGAADTQYFGPGTRLTVL.

The table lists this clone with many counts. The rearrangement joins TRBV5-1 to TRBJ2-5; D gene uncertain. The CDR3 is 11 amino acids. Looked up from germline, CDR1 is SGHRS and CDR2 is YFSETQ. Trimming stripped 0 bases from V and 5 bases from J, with 2 bases between. CDR3 protein: CASSLAETQYF. The CDR3 nucleotides are TGCGCCAGCAGCTTGGCGGAGACCCAGTACTTC. Filled out from reference TRBV5-1 and TRBJ2-5, the complete variable domain reads KAGVTQTPRYLIKTRGQQVTLSCSPISGHRSVSWYQQTPGQGLQFLFEYFSETQRNKGNFPGRFSGRQFSNSRSEMNVSTLELGDSALYLCASSLAETQYFGPGTRLLVL.

There are a few counts of this clone. This chain uses TRBV5-1 with TRBJ1-5, with 8 bases that match TRBD1. Germline loops: CDR1 SGHRS, CDR2 YFSETQ. The V and J ends lost 0 bases and 7 bases, in that order; junction bases with no gene match: 6. The CDR3 loop spans 15 amino acids. This CDR3 reads CASSLDGQGYQPQHF. The CDR3 DNA sequence: TGCGCCAGCAGCTTGGACGGACAGGGCTACCAGCCCCAGCATTTT.

In this sample, this clone turned up a few times. The chain joins TRBV9 to TRBJ2-5; 9 bases align to TRBD1. Germline V gene lookup returns CDR1 SGDLS and CDR2 YYNGEE. The CDR3 runs to 17 residues. V lost 5 bases to trimming and J lost 5 bases; unmatched junction nucleotides: 16. Here the CDR3 reads CASSLWARTGARETQYF. CDR3 coding DNA: TGTGCCAGCAGTTTATGGGCCCGGACAGGGGCTAGGGAGACCCAGTACTTC.